The rows below give T cell receptor beta chains drawn from one sample of a study of OX40 agonist ivuxolimab in advanced cancers. TCRdb's copy holds only in-frame clones and misses some; the assay was immunoSEQ multiplex PCR. Among 100,000 or so clones listed, roughly 95% were seen once. The specimen was CD4+ or CD8+ T cells sorted from blood, collected in a trial of the OX40 agonist ivuxolimab. These receptor sequences come from an adult with an advanced solid tumor such as melanoma, head and neck, liver or kidney cancer. Each CDR3 is given with its conserved first and last residue. D genes are given only for firm matches. Clone size is given for some rows only: seen once, a few or many times, or a class if the clone is expanded.

v_call: TRBV9; clone_size: -; d_call: -; j_call: TRBJ1-4; cdr3_nt: TGTGCCAGCAGCGTAGACGTGAATGAAAAACTGTTTTTT; cdr3_aa: CASSVDVNEKLFF
v_call: TRBV2; clone_size: -; d_call: TRBD1; j_call: TRBJ1-3; cdr3_nt: TGTGCCAGCGGCTTAGGGGGCTTTGGAAACACCATATATTTT; cdr3_aa: CASGLGGFGNTIYF
v_call: TRBV28; clone_size: once; d_call: -; j_call: TRBJ1-5; cdr3_nt: TGTGCCAGCAGTCTTCTAGGGAGGGGCGGAAGCAATCAGCCCCAGCATTTT; cdr3_aa: CASSLLGRGGSNQPQHF
v_call: TRBV6-5; clone_size: -; d_call: TRBD2; j_call: TRBJ2-1; cdr3_nt: TGTGCCAGCAGTTACCAAAGTGCGGGAGGGGTAAATGAGCAGTTCTTC; cdr3_aa: CASSYQSAGGVNEQFF
v_call: TRBV18; clone_size: -; d_call: -; j_call: TRBJ1-1; cdr3_nt: TGTGCCAGCTCACCCTCCCAAAGCCACCTGAACACTGAAGCTTTCTTT; cdr3_aa: CASSPSQSHLNTEAFF
v_call: TRBV5-6; clone_size: -; d_call: TRBD2; j_call: TRBJ2-1; cdr3_nt: TGTGCCAGCAGCTTGGTGCGACTAGCGGGAGGCAATGAGCAGTTCTTC; cdr3_aa: CASSLVRLAGGNEQFF
v_call: TRBV7-9; clone_size: -; d_call: -; j_call: TRBJ2-5; cdr3_nt: TGTGCCAGCAGCTTAGGTTCGGCTAGCCGGCAAGAGACCCAGTACTTC; cdr3_aa: CASSLGSASRQETQYF
v_call: TRBV18; clone_size: once; d_call: -; j_call: TRBJ1-1; cdr3_nt: TGTGCCAGCTCACCAATGGGACCGTCGAACACTGAAGCTTTCTTT; cdr3_aa: CASSPMGPSNTEAFF
v_call: TRBV4-1; clone_size: -; d_call: -; j_call: TRBJ1-4; cdr3_nt: TGCGCCAGCAGCCAATGGGCCATTCGGGAAAAACTGTTTTTT; cdr3_aa: CASSQWAIREKLFF
v_call: TRBV7-9; clone_size: -; d_call: -; j_call: TRBJ2-1; cdr3_nt: TGTGCCAGCAGCCTACGGGGTAGCCCTTACAATGAGCAGTTCTTC; cdr3_aa: CASSLRGSPYNEQFF
v_call: TRBV7-3; clone_size: -; d_call: TRBD1; j_call: TRBJ1-2; cdr3_nt: TGTGCCAGCAGCCCGGACAGGAACTATGGCTACACCTTC; cdr3_aa: CASSPDRNYGYTF
v_call: TRBV5-1; clone_size: once; d_call: -; j_call: TRBJ1-2; cdr3_nt: TGCGCCAGCAGCTTGGAGTCGGGGCTATATGGTTACACCTTC; cdr3_aa: CASSLESGLYGYTF
v_call: TRBV19; clone_size: -; d_call: -; j_call: TRBJ1-5; cdr3_nt: TGTGCCAGTAGTATAGGGGGGGGGAGGCCCCAGCATTTT; cdr3_aa: CASSIGGGRPQHF
v_call: TRBV28; clone_size: -; d_call: -; j_call: TRBJ1-2; cdr3_nt: TGTGCCAGCAGTTTATACCCGAACTATGGCTACACCTTC; cdr3_aa: CASSLYPNYGYTF
v_call: TRBV5-5; clone_size: -; d_call: TRBD1; j_call: TRBJ2-7; cdr3_nt: TGTGCCAGCAGCCAGGACAGGGCCCTTGACTACGAGCAGTACTTC; cdr3_aa: CASSQDRALDYEQYF
v_call: TRBV5-5; clone_size: -; d_call: -; j_call: TRBJ2-3; cdr3_nt: TGTGCCAGCAGCTTGGAGGGCGGGAACGGGTTAGATACGCAGTATTTT; cdr3_aa: CASSLEGGNGLDTQYF
v_call: TRBV6-6; clone_size: -; d_call: -; j_call: TRBJ2-7; cdr3_nt: TGTGCCAGCAGGTCCGCGGTCATCTACGAGCAGTACTTC; cdr3_aa: CASRSAVIYEQYF
v_call: TRBV7-2; clone_size: -; d_call: TRBD2; j_call: TRBJ2-5; cdr3_nt: TGTGCCAGCAGCTTAGGACTAGCGGGGGGGCCGGGGGAGACCCAGTACTTC; cdr3_aa: CASSLGLAGGPGETQYF
v_call: TRBV14; clone_size: -; d_call: -; j_call: TRBJ1-2; cdr3_nt: TGTGCCAGCAGCCAAGATCCGGCGGGACGGTCCAACTATGGCTACACCTTC; cdr3_aa: CASSQDPAGRSNYGYTF
v_call: TRBV28; clone_size: -; d_call: -; j_call: TRBJ2-7; cdr3_nt: TGTGCCAGCAGTTTCACGCTAGCTTCCCCCTACGAGCAGTACTTC; cdr3_aa: CASSFTLASPYEQYF
v_call: TRBV21-1; clone_size: once; d_call: -; j_call: TRBJ1-6; cdr3_nt: TGTGCCAGCAGCAAAGGGGGGGCGGTACAGGATAATTCACCCCTCCACTTT; cdr3_aa: CASSKGGAVQDNSPLHF
v_call: TRBV7-9; clone_size: -; d_call: TRBD2; j_call: TRBJ2-7; cdr3_nt: TGTGCCAGCAGCGCGCCGACCGGGACTAGCGGGGCTCTGATTCGCAGGCAGTACTTC; cdr3_aa: CASSAPTGTSGALIRRQYF
v_call: TRBV6-6; clone_size: -; d_call: -; j_call: TRBJ1-1; cdr3_nt: TGTGCCAGCAGTTACTCGGCTGAGCACACTGAAGCTTTCTTT; cdr3_aa: CASSYSAEHTEAFF
v_call: TRBV11-1; clone_size: -; d_call: TRBD2; j_call: TRBJ2-1; cdr3_nt: TGTGCCAGCAGCGCCCGGACTAGCGGGAGCGGTGAGCAGTTCTTC; cdr3_aa: CASSARTSGSGEQFF
v_call: TRBV7-3; clone_size: -; d_call: -; j_call: TRBJ2-3; cdr3_nt: TGTGCCAGCAGCCCGGGGGGCAGCACAGATACGCAGTATTTT; cdr3_aa: CASSPGGSTDTQYF
v_call: TRBV6-5; clone_size: once; d_call: TRBD2; j_call: TRBJ2-7; cdr3_nt: TGTGCCAGCAAAGGACTAGCGGGGCTCTACGAGCAGTACTTC; cdr3_aa: CASKGLAGLYEQYF
v_call: TRBV9; clone_size: -; d_call: TRBD1; j_call: TRBJ2-7; cdr3_nt: TGTGCCAGCAGCGGCCCGACAGGGGGCTACGAGCAGTACTTC; cdr3_aa: CASSGPTGGYEQYF
v_call: TRBV5-1; clone_size: -; d_call: TRBD2; j_call: TRBJ2-1; cdr3_nt: TGCGCCAGCAGGACGGAGAGCGGGAGCTACAATGAGCAGTTCTTC; cdr3_aa: CASRTESGSYNEQFF
v_call: TRBV7-9; clone_size: -; d_call: TRBD1; j_call: TRBJ1-4; cdr3_nt: TGTGCCAGCAGCTTAGGGGGACAGTCTGCAAAACTGTTTTTT; cdr3_aa: CASSLGGQSAKLFF
v_call: TRBV18; clone_size: -; d_call: -; j_call: TRBJ2-1; cdr3_nt: TGTGCCAGCTCACCGGGCCCCGGGACACCCGCCGGCAATGAGCAGTTCTTC; cdr3_aa: CASSPGPGTPAGNEQFF
v_call: TRBV19; clone_size: -; d_call: TRBD1; j_call: TRBJ2-1; cdr3_nt: TGTGCCAGTAGACCCATCCCGGGACAGGGGGCGCCGAGCGGGAGTTACAATGAGCAGTTCTTC; cdr3_aa: CASRPIPGQGAPSGSYNEQFF
v_call: TRBV10-3; clone_size: -; d_call: TRBD1; j_call: TRBJ2-1; cdr3_nt: TGTGCCGTAGGACAGGGGACTCACAATGAGCAGTTCTTC; cdr3_aa: CAVGQGTHNEQFF